What follows describes a single T cell receptor (beta chain). The target antigen is unknown. Data came from immunoSEQ multiplex PCR; TCRdb stores just in-frame clones and leaves some out. Here the sample spans roughly 32,000 clones, about nine tenths being singletons. Germline CDR1 SQVTM, CDR2 ANQGSEA. V dropped 1 base and J dropped 9 bases, with 19 bases sitting between them. The CDR3 has 15 residues. The sample belongs to a study of OX40 agonist ivuxolimab in advanced cancers. Overall study context: Partial responses were achieved by three patients: one hepatocellular carcinoma, two cutaneous melanoma. Study-level findings and limits: At 0.1 to 3.0 mg/kg, CD4+ and CD8+ blood T cells expanded clonally by week 6.

Enrollment shut out patients with autoimmune disease history or systemic immunosuppression. Blood draws occurred at baseline, cycle 4 day 1, and cycle 7 day 1. The sample was CD4+ or CD8+ T cells sorted from blood, taken in a trial of the OX40 agonist ivuxolimab. This clonotype originated in an adult with an advanced solid tumor such as melanoma, head and neck, liver or kidney cancer. The chain carries TRBV29-1 and TRBJ2-1, with D possibly called TRBD1 or TRBD2 (7 bases each). The CDR3 loop is CSVEGDLGGGGEQFF. The DNA for the CDR3 is TGCAGCGTTGAAGGGGACCTAGGGGGCGGGGGTGAGCAGTTCTTC.